The 2 T cell receptor beta chains reported below all come from one sample, sequenced in a study of shared clonotypes between healthy human individuals. Profiled with immunoSEQ multiplex PCR; TCRdb holds only in-frame clones, not every one. The table includes 530,000 or so clones, over 60% detected once. Sequencing was carried out using PBMCs. The receptors come from a woman aged 40 to 50 in good health. Some clones in this sample may be carry-over from other donors' samples.

The rearrangement links TRBV7-2 to TRBJ1-5; 10 bases align to TRBD1. Germline CDR1 and CDR2: SGHTA and FQGNSA. The CDR3 is 18 residues long. J gave up 7 bases and V 2 bases, and 14 bases lay outside the gene matches. This CDR3 is CASSLWSGGTGARQPQHF. The CDR3 DNA sequence: TGTGCCAGCAGCTTATGGTCGGGGGGGACAGGGGCGCGGCAGCCCCAGCATTTT. Drawing the rest from reference TRBV7-2 and TRBJ1-5, the complete variable domain is GAGVSQSPSNKVTEKGKDVELRCDPISGHTALYWYRQSLGQGLEFLIYFQGNSAPDKSGLPSDRFSAERTGGSVSTLTIQRTQQEDSAVYLCASSLWSGGTGARQPQHFGDGTRLSIL.

CDR3 loop: CASSPRLTGEGDTQYF. The CDR3 region has the DNA TGCGCCAGCAGTCCCCGGCTCACAGGGGAAGGAGATACGCAGTATTTT. V usage is TRBV4-3 and J usage is TRBJ2-3; 7 nucleotides align to TRBD1. Germline loops: CDR1 LGHNA, CDR2 YSLEER. With V trimmed by 6 bases and J by 5 bases, 14 bases remained unmatched. The CDR3 is 16 residues long.